Listed here are 30 T cell receptor beta chains from one sample, sequenced in a study of T cell repertoires in cytomegalovirus infection. In TCRdb, the reads were re-called with MiXCR into one record per CDR3 protein. The table has hundreds of thousands of distinct CDR3 sequences, approximately 7% seen once; the top ten hold about 6.3%. The material sequenced was PBMCs. The receptor set was obtained from a human donor in good health (CMV status not recorded). Some clones in this sample may be carry-over from other donors' samples.

This clonotype was recorded many times. The rearrangement uses TRBV7-2 and TRBJ1-1; D ambiguous. This CDR3 spans 14 amino acids. V was cut by 2 bases and J by 0 bases, with 7 bases left in between. CDR1 SGHTA and CDR2 FQGNSA come from the germline V gene. The CDR3 DNA is TGTGCCAGCAGCTTAAAGGGATTGAACACTGAAGCTTTCTTT. Translated: CASSLKGLNTEAFF. Filled out from reference TRBV7-2 and TRBJ1-1, the complete variable domain reads GAGVSQSPSNKVTEKGKDVELRCDPISGHTALYWYRQSLGQGLEFLIYFQGNSAPDKSGLPSDRFSAERTGGSVSTLTIQRTQQEDSAVYLCASSLKGLNTEAFFGQGTRLTVV.

The sample holds many counts of this clonotype. This chain uses TRBV12-3 or TRBV12-4 with TRBJ1-3, with D possibly TRBD1 on 5 matching bases. This CDR3 comprises 14 residues. The ends were cut back, 3 bases at V and 2 bases at J, with 8 bases in the middle. The CDR3 coding sequence is TGTGCCAGCAGTTTGGGGGTTACTGGAAACACCATATATTTT. Its translation: CASSLGVTGNTIYF.

In this sample, this clonotype turned up many times. The V and J genes are TRBV7-2 and TRBJ2-5, with 7 positions matching TRBD1. The germline V gene encodes CDR1 SGHTA and CDR2 FQGNSA. This CDR3 is built from 14 residues. V trimming: 5 bases; J trimming: 4 bases; junction bases outside the gene matches: 7. CDR3 in DNA: TGTGCCAGCAGCCTAAGACAGGGATCAGAGACCCAGTACTTC. Its translation is CASSLRQGSETQYF.

This clonotype was recorded many times. V gene TRBV7-3 combines with J gene TRBJ2-3; 8 bases fit TRBD2. Germline-derived CDR1 and CDR2 are SGHTA and FQGTGA. This CDR3 contains 18 residues. V shed 3 bases, J shed 2 bases, and the junction held 13 bases outside the gene matches. The CDR3, as DNA: TGTGCCAGCAGCTTCCGCCCACTCGGGGGGGGGCTCACAGATACGCAGTATTTT. Its translation is CASSFRPLGGGLTDTQYF.

The sample holds a few counts of this clonotype. This chain uses TRBV20-1 with TRBJ2-3; D unclear. The germline V gene encodes CDR1 DFQATT and CDR2 SNEGSKA (reference sequence). The CDR3 spans 11 residues. Between the trimmed V and J ends, which lost 4 bases and 2 bases, there was a span of 4 bases. This CDR3 reads CSATHTDTQYF. CDR3 nucleotide sequence: TGCAGTGCTACCCACACAGATACGCAGTATTTT.

The table lists this clonotype with many counts. The CDR3 region is CASSLAGGSLRTEQYF. The DNA for the CDR3 is TGTGCCAGCAGTTTAGCAGGGGGAAGTTTAAGGACTGAGCAGTACTTC. The chain employs TRBV12-3 or TRBV12-4 and TRBJ2-7; possible D gene TRBD1, 6 bases. Trimming left V 0 bases short and J 7 bases short, with 19 bases between. This CDR3 region has 16 residues.

In this sample, this clonotype turned up many times. CDR3 loop: CASSLGGQGSATQYF. CDR3 in DNA: TGTGCCAGCAGCTTAGGCGGACAGGGTTCGGCTACGCAGTATTTT. The rearrangement joins TRBV7-2 to TRBJ2-3; 8 bases align to TRBD1. This CDR3 spans 15 amino acids. V shed 1 base, J shed 8 bases, and the junction held 8 bases outside the gene matches. The germline gives CDR1 SGHTA, CDR2 FQGNSA.

This clonotype was observed many times. V gene TRBV14 combines with J gene TRBJ1-4; tentatively, D is TRBD1 (5 bases). The ends were cut back, 1 base at V and 8 bases at J, with 20 bases in the middle. There are 17 residues in the CDR3. In germline, CDR1 is SGHDN, CDR2 FVKESK. CDR3 sequence: CASSQGGAQTHREKLFF. DNA for the CDR3: TGTGCCAGCAGCCAAGGCGGGGCGCAAACTCATCGGGAAAAACTGTTTTTT.

The sample holds many counts of this clonotype. The chain joins TRBV7-9 to TRBJ2-4, with 8 bases identical to TRBD1. V shed 4 bases, J shed 1 base, and the junction held 6 bases outside the gene matches. Looked up from germline, CDR1 is SEHNR and CDR2 is FQNEAQ (reference sequence). The CDR3 is made up of 16 amino acids. Written as DNA, the CDR3 is TGTGCCAGCAGCTCTCAGGGGGCGAGGGCCAAAAACATTCAGTACTTC. As protein: CASSSQGARAKNIQYF.

The table lists this clonotype with many counts. The chain links TRBV7-2 to TRBJ1-1; 7 bases are a match to TRBD1. V trimming: 5 bases; J trimming: 4 bases; junction bases outside the gene matches: 4. Germline loops: CDR1 SGHTA, CDR2 FQGNSA. The CDR3 spans 13 residues. This CDR3 reads CASSKTGVTEAFF. The CDR3 DNA reads TGTGCCAGCAGCAAAACAGGGGTCACTGAAGCTTTCTTT.

This clonotype was seen at least ten times. This chain links TRBV7-2 with TRBJ2-5, with a possible D match to TRBD2 (6 bases). The CDR3 runs to 13 residues. Germline V gene data show CDR1 as SGHTA and CDR2 as FQGNSA. The V and J ends lost 6 bases and 4 bases respectively, with 12 bases between them. CDR3 nucleotide sequence: TGTGCCAGCAGTGTCCGGAGGGTAGAGACCCAGTACTTC. Protein: CASSVRRVETQYF.

This clonotype appeared many times. V is TRBV7-2 and J is TRBJ2-1; 7 bases fit TRBD2. Germline V lookup: CDR1 SGHTA, CDR2 FQGNSA. Unmatched junction bases numbered 9, after V lost 5 bases and J lost 8 bases. There are 14 residues in the CDR3. The CDR3 sequence is CASSRIGGRDEQFF. The CDR3 coding sequence is TGTGCCAGCAGCCGAATCGGGGGGAGGGATGAGCAGTTCTTC.

Ten or more counts support this clonotype. The chain uses TRBV7-6 and TRBJ2-7; D is uncertain. The CDR3 loop spans 15 amino acids. CDR1 and CDR2 from the germline V gene are SGHVS and FNYEAQ. The V end lost 0 bases, the J end lost 0 bases, and 9 bases lay between the germline ends. The CDR3 protein is CASSLAQPLSYEQYF. As DNA, the CDR3 is TGTGCCAGCAGCTTAGCGCAGCCCCTCTCCTACGAGCAGTACTTC.

This clonotype was picked up many times. V gene TRBV12-3 or TRBV12-4 combines with J gene TRBJ2-1, with D possibly matching TRBD2 (5 bases). Trimming took 5 bases from V and 0 from J, leaving 17 bases between them. This CDR3 has 17 amino acids. CDR3 nucleotide sequence: TGTGCCAGCAGTCTGACGGGGAGCGGTTACTCCTACAATGAGCAGTTCTTC. Translation: CASSLTGSGYSYNEQFF.

The chain recombines TRBV20-1 with TRBJ2-1; no clear D. The V gene lost 0 bases and the J gene lost 2 bases, with 17 bases spanning the gap. This CDR3 region has 17 residues. Germline CDR1 reads DFQATT; CDR2 reads SNEGSKA (reference sequence). The CDR3: CSARDLLSGAAYNEQFF. For the CDR3, the DNA is TGCAGTGCTAGAGATCTGTTATCAGGAGCCGCCTACAATGAGCAGTTCTTC.

This clonotype was counted ten times or more. At one of its ends the junction is not consistent with the germline gene, which may arise from a read error. J is TRBJ2-1 and V is TRBV6-1; weak D call: TRBD1 (5 bases). This CDR3 has 13 residues. Germline V lookup: CDR1 MNHNS, CDR2 SASEGT. The CDR3 reads CASTQGIYNEQFF. The CDR3, as DNA: TGTGCAAGCACGCAGGGTATCTACAATGAGCAGTTCTTC.

This clonotype was observed many times. V gene TRBV27 combines with J gene TRBJ2-5; 11 nucleotides match TRBD1. Germline CDR1 reads MNHEY; CDR2 reads SMNVEV (reference sequence). Germline trimming cut 6 bases from V and 2 bases from J; bases unmatched to any gene: 5. This CDR3 is 15 amino acids long. The CDR3 protein is CASSIRDRGQETQYF. CDR3 bases: TGTGCCAGCAGCATCCGGGACAGGGGGCAAGAGACCCAGTACTTC.

This clonotype has a count of ten or more. The CDR3 DNA reads TGTGCCAGCACCTTCTTAGCGGGGGGCGAGGCCGATACGCAGTATTTT. Translation: CASTFLAGGEADTQYF. This sequence joins TRBV11-2 and TRBJ2-3, with 10 nucleotides matching TRBD2. Trimming at V came to 7 bases and at J to 6 bases, leaving 13 bases not matched to a gene. CDR3 length: 16 amino acids. Germline V gene lookup returns CDR1 SGHAT and CDR2 FQNNGV.

In its sample, this clonotype was seen a few times. This chain uses TRBV20-1 with TRBJ1-4; D possibly corresponds to TRBD1 (6 bases). With 5 bases removed from V and 7 bases from J, the gap between germline ends came to 14 bases. Germline V CDR1 and CDR2: DFQATT, SNEGSKA (reference sequence). The CDR3 length is 13 residues. The CDR3 reads CSAGTGISEKLFF. As DNA, the CDR3 is TGCAGTGCTGGCACAGGGATCAGTGAAAAACTGTTTTTT.

V gene TRBV6-2 or TRBV6-3 combines with J gene TRBJ2-3; no clear D. Trimming cost V 5 bases and J 2 bases, with 14 bases left between them. CDR1 is MNHEY and CDR2 is SVGEGT in the germline V gene. CDR3 size: 15 residues. CDR3 amino acids: CASSARRGTTDTQYF. CDR3 DNA sequence: TGTGCCAGCAGTGCCCGGAGAGGCACCACAGATACGCAGTATTTT.

This clonotype was seen many times. The CDR3 loop is CASSLKGKQYF. The CDR3 nucleotides are TGTGCCAGCAGCTTAAAGGGGAAGCAGTACTTC. V and J are TRBV7-2 and TRBJ2-7; TRBD1 might be the D (5 bases). Trimming took off 2 bases at V and 8 bases at J, with 7 bases between the two ends. The V gene's germline CDR1 is SGHTA and CDR2 FQGNSA. The CDR3 has 11 amino acids.

This clonotype was observed many times. The V gene is TRBV28, the J gene TRBJ1-2; D remains unclear. Germline V CDR1 and CDR2: MDHEN, SYDVKM. CDR3 length equals 12 residues. Trimming pared 6 bases from V and 3 bases from J, leaving 8 bases between. The CDR3 DNA reads as TGTGCCAGCAGCCTCCAGGACTATGGCTACACCTTC. Translation gives CASSLQDYGYTF.

In its sample, this clonotype was seen a few times. The rearrangement uses TRBV20-1 and TRBJ2-3; 12 bases fit TRBD2. V trimming: 3 bases; J trimming: 5 bases; junction bases outside the gene matches: 6. Germline V lookup: CDR1 DFQATT, CDR2 SNEGSKA (reference sequence). The CDR3 length is 15 residues. The CDR3 nucleotides are TGCAGTGCTAGGCTAGCGGGGGGGCAAATAGATACGCAGTATTTT. This translates into CSARLAGGQIDTQYF.

In this sample, this clonotype turned up many times. The CDR3 spells CASSEGYSGGGYNEQFF. For the CDR3, the DNA is TGCGCCAGCAGCGAAGGTTATAGCGGGGGGGGCTACAATGAGCAGTTCTTC. The chain is built from TRBV5-1 and TRBJ2-1; 11 bases match TRBD2. The CDR3 is 17 residues long. The germline V gene has CDR1 SGHRS and CDR2 YFSETQ. The V and J ends lost 4 bases and 3 bases, in that order; junction bases with no gene match: 9.

The sample holds many counts of this clonotype. This chain joins TRBV5-1 and TRBJ2-5; D perhaps matches TRBD1 (5 bases). The CDR3 loop spans 15 amino acids. Trimming pared 0 bases from V and 5 bases from J, leaving 14 bases between. The germline V gene has CDR1 SGHRS and CDR2 YFSETQ. CDR3 loop: CASSLGQTFRETQYF. DNA of the CDR3: TGCGCCAGCAGCTTGGGACAGACGTTTCGGGAGACCCAGTACTTC.

This clonotype came up many times. V is TRBV28 and J is TRBJ2-3; 10 positions match TRBD1. V was clipped by 4 bases and J by 4 bases; unmatched bases: 17. The CDR3 contains 19 residues. From germline, CDR1 is MDHEN and CDR2 SYDVKM. This CDR3 is CASSSGTGDSQYPPDTQYF. CDR3 DNA sequence: TGTGCCAGCAGTTCCGGGACAGGGGACTCCCAATACCCGCCAGATACGCAGTATTTT. The full variable domain, its missing parts supplied by reference TRBV28 and TRBJ2-3, is DVKVTQSSRYLVKRTGEKVFLECVQDMDHENMFWYRQDPGLGLRLIYFSYDVKMKEKGDIPEGYSVSREKKERFSLILESASTNQTSMYLCASSSGTGDSQYPPDTQYFGPGTRLTVL.

This clonotype has at least ten counts. The CDR3 spells CASSPRGVAGFSYNEQFF. CDR3 nucleotide sequence: TGTGCCAGCAGCCCCCGGGGGGTAGCGGGGTTCTCCTACAATGAGCAGTTCTTC. The chain uses TRBV7-2 and TRBJ2-1, with 8 bases aligning to TRBD2. Per germline, CDR1 SGHTA and CDR2 FQGNSA. The CDR3 covers 18 residues. V gave up 5 bases and J gave up 0 bases; unmatched junction bases: 12.

This clonotype came up many times. The gene calls are TRBV7-2 and TRBJ1-6; 7 bases are a match to TRBD1. The CDR3 consists of 15 residues. V gave up 5 bases and J gave up 10 bases; unmatched junction bases: 11. CDR1 is SGHTA and CDR2 is FQGNSA in the germline V gene. In DNA, the CDR3 is TGTGCCAGCAGCGTCGACAGTGCCAGGGGGTCACCCCTCCACTTT. It is translated as CASSVDSARGSPLHF.

This clonotype came up many times. The J gene is TRBJ1-1, the V gene TRBV7-2, with TRBD1 matching over 7 bases. Germline values: CDR1 SGHTA, CDR2 FQGNSA. The J segment lost 6 bases and the V segment lost 2 bases, leaving 6 bases of the junction unmatched. The CDR3 is 14 residues long. CDR3 in DNA: TGTGCCAGCAGCTTAAGGGGGCTAACGGCTGAAGCTTTCTTT. This gives the protein CASSLRGLTAEAFF.

This clonotype was recorded at least ten times. The rearrangement uses TRBV7-2 and TRBJ2-6; D gene unclear. With 8 bases removed from V and 4 bases from J, the gap between germline ends came to 6 bases. CDR1 and CDR2 (germline): SGHTA, FQGNSA. This CDR3 contains 12 residues. The CDR3 spells CASSLGANVLTF. The CDR3 DNA follows: TGTGCCAGCTCTTTAGGGGCCAACGTCCTGACTTTC. Full variable domain (remainder filled in from reference TRBV7-2 and TRBJ2-6): GAGVSQSPSNKVTEKGKDVELRCDPISGHTALYWYRQSLGQGLEFLIYFQGNSAPDKSGLPSDRFSAERTGGSVSTLTIQRTQQEDSAVYLCASSLGANVLTFGAGSRLTVL.